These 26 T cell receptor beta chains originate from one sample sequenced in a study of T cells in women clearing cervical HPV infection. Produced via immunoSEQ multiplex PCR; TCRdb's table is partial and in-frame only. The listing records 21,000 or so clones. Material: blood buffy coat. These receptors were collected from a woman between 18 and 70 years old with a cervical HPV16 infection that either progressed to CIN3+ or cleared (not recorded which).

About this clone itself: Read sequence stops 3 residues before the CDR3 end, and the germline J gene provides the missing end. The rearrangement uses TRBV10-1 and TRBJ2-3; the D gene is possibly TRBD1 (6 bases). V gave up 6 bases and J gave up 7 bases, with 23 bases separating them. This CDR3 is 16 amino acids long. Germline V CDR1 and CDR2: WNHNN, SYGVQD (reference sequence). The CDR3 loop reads CASSQLPGHPMNTQYF. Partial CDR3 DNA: TGCGCCAGCAGCCAGCTACCGGGACACCCCATGAATACG.

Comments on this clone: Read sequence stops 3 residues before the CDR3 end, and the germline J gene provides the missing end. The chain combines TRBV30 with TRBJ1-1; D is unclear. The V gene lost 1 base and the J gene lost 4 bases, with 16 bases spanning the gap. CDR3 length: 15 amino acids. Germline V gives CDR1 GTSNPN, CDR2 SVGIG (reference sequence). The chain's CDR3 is CAWSEPRGGFTEAFF. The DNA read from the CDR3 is TGTGCCTGGAGTGAACCTCGTGGCGGATTCACTGAA. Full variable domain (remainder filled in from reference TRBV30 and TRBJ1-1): SQTIHQWPATLVQPVGSPLSLECTVEGTSNPNLYWYRQAAGRGLQLLFYSVGIGQISSEVPQNLSASRPQDRQFILSSKKLLLSDSGFYLCAWSEPRGGFTEAFFGQGTRLTVV.

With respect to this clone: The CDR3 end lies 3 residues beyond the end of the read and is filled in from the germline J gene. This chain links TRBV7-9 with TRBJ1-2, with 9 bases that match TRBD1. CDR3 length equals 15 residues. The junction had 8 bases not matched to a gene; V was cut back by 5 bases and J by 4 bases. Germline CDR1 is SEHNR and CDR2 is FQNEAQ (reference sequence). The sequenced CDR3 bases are TGTGCCAGCAGCCCTATACCGGGACAGGGCTATGGC. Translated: CASSPIPGQGYG. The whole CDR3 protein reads CASSPIPGQGYGYTF.

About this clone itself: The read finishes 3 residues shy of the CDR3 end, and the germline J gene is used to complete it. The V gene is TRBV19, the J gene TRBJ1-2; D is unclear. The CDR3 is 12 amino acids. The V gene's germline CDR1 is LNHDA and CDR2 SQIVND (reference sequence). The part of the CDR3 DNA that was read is TGTGCCAGTAGTCCTCGAAATAGAGGC. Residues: CASSPRNRG. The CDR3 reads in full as CASSPRNRGYTF.

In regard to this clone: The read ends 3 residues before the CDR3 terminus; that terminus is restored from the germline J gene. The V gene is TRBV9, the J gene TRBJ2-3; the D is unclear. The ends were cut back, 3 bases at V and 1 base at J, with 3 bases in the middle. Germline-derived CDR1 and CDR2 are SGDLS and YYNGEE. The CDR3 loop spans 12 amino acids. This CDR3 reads CASSEGTDTQYF. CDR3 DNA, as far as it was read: TGTGCCAGCAGCGAGGGCACAGATACG. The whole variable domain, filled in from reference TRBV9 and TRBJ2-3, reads DSGVTQTPKHLITATGQRVTLRCSPRSGDLSVYWYQQSLDQGLQFLIQYYNGEERAKGNILERFSAQQFPDLHSELNLSSLELGDSALYFCASSEGTDTQYFGPGTRLTVL.

CDR3 protein: CASSIRQVHPSVANEKLFF. The sequenced part of the CDR3 DNA is TGCGCCAGCAGCATTAGACAGGTCCATCCGTCGGTCGCTAATGAAAAA. The rearrangement links TRBV5-1 to TRBJ1-4; D perhaps matches TRBD1 (6 bases). The CDR3 end is not reached by the read, which stops 3 residues before it; the germline J gene fills it in. The V and J ends lost 4 bases and 3 bases respectively, with 25 bases between them. Germline loops: CDR1 SGHRS, CDR2 YFSETQ. This CDR3 is 19 amino acids long.

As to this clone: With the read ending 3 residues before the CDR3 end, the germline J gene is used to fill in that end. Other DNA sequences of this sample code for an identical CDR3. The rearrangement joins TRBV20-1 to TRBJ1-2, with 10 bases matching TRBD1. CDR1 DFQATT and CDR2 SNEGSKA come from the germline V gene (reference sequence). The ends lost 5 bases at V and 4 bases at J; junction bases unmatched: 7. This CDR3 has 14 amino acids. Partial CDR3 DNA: TGCAGTGCTGGGGACCGGGACAGGGGCTATGGC. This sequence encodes CSAGDRDRGYG. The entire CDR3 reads CSAGDRDRGYGYTF.

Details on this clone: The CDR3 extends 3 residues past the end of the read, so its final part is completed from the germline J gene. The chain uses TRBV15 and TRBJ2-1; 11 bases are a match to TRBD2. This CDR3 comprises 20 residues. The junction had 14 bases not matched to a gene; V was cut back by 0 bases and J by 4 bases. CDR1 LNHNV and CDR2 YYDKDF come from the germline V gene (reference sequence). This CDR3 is CATSRDRLALAGGVYNEQFF. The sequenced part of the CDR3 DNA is TGTGCCACCAGCAGAGATCGATTGGCCTTAGCGGGAGGGGTATACAATGAG.

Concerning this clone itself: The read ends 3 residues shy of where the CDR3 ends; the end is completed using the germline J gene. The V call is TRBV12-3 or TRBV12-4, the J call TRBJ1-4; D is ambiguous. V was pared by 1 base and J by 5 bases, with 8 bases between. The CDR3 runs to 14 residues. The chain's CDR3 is CASSLDWQNEKLFF. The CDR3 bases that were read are TGTGCCAGCAGTTTAGATTGGCAAAATGAAAAA.

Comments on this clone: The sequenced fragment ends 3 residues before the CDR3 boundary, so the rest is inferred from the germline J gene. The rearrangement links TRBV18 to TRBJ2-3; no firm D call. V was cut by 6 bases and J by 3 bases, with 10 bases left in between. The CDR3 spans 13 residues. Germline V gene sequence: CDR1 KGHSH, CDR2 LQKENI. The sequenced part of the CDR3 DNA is TGTGCCAGCTCCTACTACTCGACAGATACG. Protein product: CASSYYSTDT. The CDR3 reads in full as CASSYYSTDTQYF.

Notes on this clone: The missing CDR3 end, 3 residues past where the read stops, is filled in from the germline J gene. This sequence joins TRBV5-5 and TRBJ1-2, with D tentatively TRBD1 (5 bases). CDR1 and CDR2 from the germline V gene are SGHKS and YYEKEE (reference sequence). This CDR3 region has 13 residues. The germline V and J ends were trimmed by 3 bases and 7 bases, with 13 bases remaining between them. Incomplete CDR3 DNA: TGTGCCAGCAGCTCGGGGGGGTTAGCTGGC. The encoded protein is CASSSGGLAG. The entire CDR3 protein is CASSSGGLAGYTF.

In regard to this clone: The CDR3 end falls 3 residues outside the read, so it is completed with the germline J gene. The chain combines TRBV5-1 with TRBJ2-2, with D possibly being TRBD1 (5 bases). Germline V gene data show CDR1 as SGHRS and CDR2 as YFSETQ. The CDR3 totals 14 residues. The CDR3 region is CASSTDTFNEKLFF. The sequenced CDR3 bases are TGCGCCAGCAGCACGGACACTTTTAATGAAAAG.

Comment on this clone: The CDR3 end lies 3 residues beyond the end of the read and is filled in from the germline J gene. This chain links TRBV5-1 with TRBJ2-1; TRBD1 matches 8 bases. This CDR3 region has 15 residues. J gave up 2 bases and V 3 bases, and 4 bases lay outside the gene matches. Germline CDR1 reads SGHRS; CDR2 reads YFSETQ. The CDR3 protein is CASSSTGVTYNEQFF. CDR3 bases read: TGCGCCAGCAGCTCGACAGGGGTAACCTACAATGAG.

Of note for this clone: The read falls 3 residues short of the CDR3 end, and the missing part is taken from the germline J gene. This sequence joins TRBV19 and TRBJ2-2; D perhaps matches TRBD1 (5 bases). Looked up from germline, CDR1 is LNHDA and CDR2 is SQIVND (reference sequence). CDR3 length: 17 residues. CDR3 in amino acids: CASRTDRTDTGANVLFF. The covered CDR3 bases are TGTGCCAGTAGAACAGACAGAACCGATACTGGGGCCAACGTG. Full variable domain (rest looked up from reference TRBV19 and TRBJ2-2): DGGITQSPKYLFRKEGQNVTLSCEQNLNHDAMYWYRQDPGQGLRLIYYSQIVNDFQKGDIAEGYSVSREKKESFPLTVTSAQKNPTAFYLCASRTDRTDTGANVLFFGEGSRLTVL.

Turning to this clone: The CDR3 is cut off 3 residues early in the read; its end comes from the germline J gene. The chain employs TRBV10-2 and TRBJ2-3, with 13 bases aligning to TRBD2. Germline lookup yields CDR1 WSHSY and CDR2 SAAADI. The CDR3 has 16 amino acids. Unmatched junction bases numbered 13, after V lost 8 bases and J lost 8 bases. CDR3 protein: CASESIGLAGAVTQYF. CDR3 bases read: TGCGCCAGCGAAAGCATAGGACTAGCGGGGGCCGTTACG.

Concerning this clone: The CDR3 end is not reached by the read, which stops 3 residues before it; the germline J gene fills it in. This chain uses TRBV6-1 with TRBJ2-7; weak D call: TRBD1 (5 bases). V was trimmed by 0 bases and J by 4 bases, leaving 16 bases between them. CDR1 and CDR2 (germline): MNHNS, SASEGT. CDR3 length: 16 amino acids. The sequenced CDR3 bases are TGTGCCAGCAGTGAAGCGCAGCCATCGGCAGGGTACGAG. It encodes CASSEAQPSAGYE. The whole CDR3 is CASSEAQPSAGYEQYF.

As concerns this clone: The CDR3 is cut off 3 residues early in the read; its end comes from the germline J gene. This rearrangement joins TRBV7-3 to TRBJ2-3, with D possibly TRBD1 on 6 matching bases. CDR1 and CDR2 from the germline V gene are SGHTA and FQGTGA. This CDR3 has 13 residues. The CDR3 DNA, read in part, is TGTGCCAGCAGTCCTGGGGGCACGAAGACG. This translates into CASSPGGTKT. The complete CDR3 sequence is CASSPGGTKTQYF. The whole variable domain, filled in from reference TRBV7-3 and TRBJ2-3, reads GAGVSQTPSNKVTEKGKYVELRCDPISGHTALYWYRQSLGQGPEFLIYFQGTGAADDSGLPNDRFFAVRPEGSVSTLKIQRTERGDSAVYLCASSPGGTKTQYFGPGTRLTVL.

Partial CDR3 DNA: TGCAGTGCTAGAGTCCAGGGGGCGGCCTATGGC. Residues: CSARVQGAAYG. In full, the CDR3 reads CSARVQGAAYGYTF. The J gene is TRBJ1-2, the V gene TRBV20-1, with TRBD1 matching over 8 bases. The CDR3 end lies 3 residues beyond the end of the read and is filled in from the germline J gene. Germline lookup yields CDR1 DFQATT and CDR2 SNEGSKA (reference sequence). The CDR3 spans 14 residues. The V and J ends lost 1 base and 4 bases, in that order; junction bases with no gene match: 5.

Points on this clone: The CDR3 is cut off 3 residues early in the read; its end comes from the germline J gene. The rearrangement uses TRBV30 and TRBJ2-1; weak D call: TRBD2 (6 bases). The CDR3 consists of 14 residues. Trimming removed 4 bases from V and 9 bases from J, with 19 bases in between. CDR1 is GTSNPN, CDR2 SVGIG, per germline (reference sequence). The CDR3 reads CAWIMRLDSGEQFF. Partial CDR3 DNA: TGTGCCTGGATTATGAGACTAGATAGTGGTGAG.

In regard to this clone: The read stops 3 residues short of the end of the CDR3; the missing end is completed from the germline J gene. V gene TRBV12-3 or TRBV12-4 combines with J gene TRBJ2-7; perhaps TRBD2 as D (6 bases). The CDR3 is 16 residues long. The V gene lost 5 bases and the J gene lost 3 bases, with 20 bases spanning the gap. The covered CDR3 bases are TGTGCCAGCAGTCCCCAGGAGGGGATTGAGGACTACGAG. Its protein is CASSPQEGIEDYE. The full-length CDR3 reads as CASSPQEGIEDYEQYF.

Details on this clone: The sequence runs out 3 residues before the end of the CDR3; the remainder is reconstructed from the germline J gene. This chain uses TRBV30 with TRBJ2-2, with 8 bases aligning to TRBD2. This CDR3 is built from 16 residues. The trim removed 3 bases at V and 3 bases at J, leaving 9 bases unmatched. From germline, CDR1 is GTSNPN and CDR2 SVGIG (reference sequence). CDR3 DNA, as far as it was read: TGTGCCTGGAGGTCCTCCGGGGGGGTTTACACCGGGGAG. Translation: CAWRSSGGVYTGE. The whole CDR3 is CAWRSSGGVYTGELFF.

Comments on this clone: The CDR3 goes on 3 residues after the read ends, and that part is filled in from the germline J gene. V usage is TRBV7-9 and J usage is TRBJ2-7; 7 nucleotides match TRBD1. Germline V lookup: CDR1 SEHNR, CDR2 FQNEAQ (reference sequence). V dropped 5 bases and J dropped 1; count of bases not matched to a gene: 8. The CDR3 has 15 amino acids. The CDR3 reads CASSHRDRPSYEQYF. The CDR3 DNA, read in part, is TGTGCCAGCAGCCACCGGGACAGACCATCCTACGAG.

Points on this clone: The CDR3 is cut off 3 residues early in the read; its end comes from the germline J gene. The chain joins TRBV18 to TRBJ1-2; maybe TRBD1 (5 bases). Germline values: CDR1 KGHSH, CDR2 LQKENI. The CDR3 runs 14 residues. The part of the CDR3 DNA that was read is TGTGCCAGCTCACCCTCGGCGGACATGAGGGAC. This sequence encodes CASSPSADMRD. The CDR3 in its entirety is CASSPSADMRDYTF. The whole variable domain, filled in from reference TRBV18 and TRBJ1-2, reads NAGVMQNPRHLVRRRGQEARLRCSPMKGHSHVYWYRQLPEEGLKFMVYLQKENIIDESGMPKERFSAEFPKEGPSILRIQQVVRGDSAAYFCASSPSADMRDYTFGSGTRLTVV.

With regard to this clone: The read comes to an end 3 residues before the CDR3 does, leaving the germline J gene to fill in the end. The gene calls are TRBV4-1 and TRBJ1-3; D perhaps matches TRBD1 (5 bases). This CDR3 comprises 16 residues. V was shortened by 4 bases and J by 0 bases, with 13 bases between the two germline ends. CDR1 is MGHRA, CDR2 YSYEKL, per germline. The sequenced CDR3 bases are TGCGCCAGCAGCCTAATAGACAGCGTCTCTGGAAACACC. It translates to CASSLIDSVSGNT. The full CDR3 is CASSLIDSVSGNTIYF.

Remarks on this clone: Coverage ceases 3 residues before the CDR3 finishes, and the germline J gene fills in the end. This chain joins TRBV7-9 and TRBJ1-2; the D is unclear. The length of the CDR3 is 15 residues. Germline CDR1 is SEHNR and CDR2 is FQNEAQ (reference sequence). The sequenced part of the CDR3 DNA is TGTGCCAGCAGCTCAAACCAAAAGGGTATATGGGGC. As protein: CASSSNQKGIWG. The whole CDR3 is CASSSNQKGIWGYTF.

This CDR3 reads CASSPTVHYEAFF. The CDR3 DNA, read in part, is TGTGCCAGCTCACCCACGGTGCACTACGAG. The V and J genes are TRBV18 and TRBJ1-1; D unresolved. The CDR3 is cut off 3 residues early in the read; its end comes from the germline J gene. Germline CDR1 reads KGHSH; CDR2 reads LQKENI. This CDR3 region has 13 residues. The full variable domain, with the rest looked up from reference TRBV18 and TRBJ1-1, is NAGVMQNPRHLVRRRGQEARLRCSPMKGHSHVYWYRQLPEEGLKFMVYLQKENIIDESGMPKERFSAEFPKEGPSILRIQQVVRGDSAAYFCASSPTVHYEAFFGQGTRLTVV.